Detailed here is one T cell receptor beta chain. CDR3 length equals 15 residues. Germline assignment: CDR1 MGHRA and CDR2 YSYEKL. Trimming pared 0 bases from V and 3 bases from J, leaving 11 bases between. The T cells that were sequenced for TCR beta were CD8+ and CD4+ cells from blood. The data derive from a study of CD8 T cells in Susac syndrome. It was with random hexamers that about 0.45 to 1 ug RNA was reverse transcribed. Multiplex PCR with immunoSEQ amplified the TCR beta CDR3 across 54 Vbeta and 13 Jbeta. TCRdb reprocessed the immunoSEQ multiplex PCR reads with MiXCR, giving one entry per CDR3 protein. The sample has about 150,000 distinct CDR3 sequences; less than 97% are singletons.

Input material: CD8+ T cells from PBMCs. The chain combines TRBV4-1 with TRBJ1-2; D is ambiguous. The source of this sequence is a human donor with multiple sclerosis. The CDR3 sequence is CASSQDWSVYYGYTF. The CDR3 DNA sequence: TGCGCCAGCAGCCAAGATTGGTCAGTCTACTATGGCTACACCTTC.